Below are 29 T cell receptor beta chains sequenced from a single sample in a study of blood T cell repertoires in COVID-19. Data came from immunoSEQ multiplex PCR; TCRdb stores just in-frame clones and leaves some out. The profile shows more than 75,000 clones, more than 80% of them singletons. Material for sequencing was peripheral blood. The receptors were sampled from a human donor in a cohort sampled during active COVID-19.

The chain uses TRBV30 and TRBJ1-4, with a weak D call TRBD1 (6 bases). From germline, CDR1 is GTSNPN and CDR2 SVGIG (reference sequence). V was cut by 4 bases and J by 7 bases, with 13 bases left in between. The CDR3 is 13 residues long. CDR3 amino acids: CAWTQGTSEKLFF. As DNA, the CDR3 is TGTGCCTGGACACAGGGTACTTCTGAAAAACTGTTTTTT.

This clone appeared a few times. This chain connects TRBV30 to TRBJ1-3; D call uncertain. The CDR3 has 16 residues. Per the germline V gene, CDR1 is GTSNPN and CDR2 is SVGIG (reference sequence). Trimming removed 0 bases from V and 0 bases from J, with 12 bases in between. CDR3 region: CAWSVFAGSSGNTIYF. CDR3 sequence (DNA): TGTGCCTGGAGTGTCTTTGCGGGCAGCTCTGGAAACACCATATATTTT.

This clone has a single count. The rearrangement links TRBV6-5 to TRBJ2-1; a possible D gene is TRBD2 (5 bases). The CDR3 spans 15 residues. V was shortened by 5 bases and J by 0 bases, with 11 bases between the two germline ends. CDR1 and CDR2 from the germline V gene are MNHEY and SVGAGI. DNA for the CDR3: TGTGCCAGCAGTACTATAGCGACCTCCTACAATGAGCAGTTCTTC. Protein: CASSTIATSYNEQFF.

The chain couples TRBV4-2 to TRBJ2-1; 9 bases align to TRBD2. This CDR3 contains 16 residues. The V gene's germline CDR1 is LGHNA and CDR2 YNFKEQ. V shed 3 bases, J shed 7 bases, and the junction held 10 bases outside the gene matches. The CDR3 region is CASSHSAGGGGNEQFF. CDR3 DNA sequence: TGTGCCAGCAGCCATTCCGCAGGCGGGGGGGGGAATGAGCAGTTCTTC.

This clone has a handful of counts. The J gene is TRBJ2-1, the V gene TRBV13, with unresolved D. The CDR3 is 12 amino acids. Germline CDR1 reads PRHDT; CDR2 reads FYEKMQ (reference sequence). V was cut by 6 bases and J by 3 bases, with 6 bases left in between. The CDR3 DNA sequence: TGTGCCAGCAGAACAGTCTACAATGAGCAGTTCTTC. As protein: CASRTVYNEQFF. Complete variable domain (other parts from reference TRBV13 and TRBJ2-1): AAGVIQSPRHLIKEKRETATLKCYPIPRHDTVYWYQQGPGQDPQFLISFYEKMQSDKGSIPDRFSAQQFSDYHSELNMSSLELGDSALYFCASRTVYNEQFFGPGTRLTVL.

This chain uses TRBV19 with TRBJ2-7; TRBD1 might be the D (6 bases). There are 13 residues in the CDR3. V gave up 10 bases and J gave up 0 bases, with 13 bases separating them. The V gene's germline CDR1 is LNHDA and CDR2 SQIVND (reference sequence). The CDR3, as DNA: TGTGCCACCCAGGACAGAACCTCCTACGAGCAGTACTTC. This sequence encodes CATQDRTSYEQYF.

The chain couples TRBV4-2 to TRBJ2-7; D possibly corresponds to TRBD2 (7 bases). The V gene lost 0 bases and the J gene lost 6 bases, with 18 bases spanning the gap. The length of the CDR3 is 16 residues. Germline values: CDR1 LGHNA, CDR2 YNFKEQ. Here the CDR3 DNA reads TGTGCCAGCAGCCAAGATTTGGGGGGGGGCTTGGGCGAGCAGTACTTC. Translation gives CASSQDLGGGLGEQYF.

This chain joins TRBV7-8 and TRBJ1-5; no definite D call. The CDR3 contains 16 residues. CDR1 and CDR2 (germline): SGHVS, FQNEAQ. Trimming pared 0 bases from V and 0 bases from J, leaving 9 bases between. CDR3 amino acids: CASSLAAGNSNQPQHF. The DNA of the CDR3 is TGTGCCAGCAGCTTAGCCGCGGGTAATAGCAATCAGCCCCAGCATTTT. The complete variable domain, with remaining parts taken from reference TRBV7-8 and TRBJ1-5, reads GAGVSQSPRYKVAKRGQDVALRCDPISGHVSLFWYQQALGQGPEFLTYFQNEAQLDKSGLPSDRFFAERPEGSVSTLKIQRTQQEDSAVYLCASSLAAGNSNQPQHFGDGTRLSIL.

The V and J genes are TRBV7-8 and TRBJ2-3, with 14 positions matching TRBD2. The CDR3 totals 20 residues. V shed 0 bases and J 1 base; nucleotides not matched to a gene: 9. Germline lookup yields CDR1 SGHVS and CDR2 FQNEAQ. Here the CDR3 reads CASSLAPRLAGGRRTDTQYF. In DNA form, the CDR3 reads TGTGCCAGCAGCTTAGCGCCCCGACTAGCGGGGGGGCGACGCACAGATACGCAGTATTTT.

The V call is TRBV27, the J call TRBJ1-5, with 8 nucleotides matching TRBD1. Trimming removed 5 bases from V and 0 bases from J; junction bases left unmatched: 9. Germline CDR1 and CDR2: MNHEY and SMNVEV (reference sequence). This CDR3 spans 17 amino acids. The CDR3 nucleotides are TGTGCCAGCAGTCCAAGACAGGGGTTCGTTAGCAATCAGCCCCAGCATTTT. It encodes CASSPRQGFVSNQPQHF.

This clone was seen only a few times. The CDR3 region is CASSVALDFSYNEQFF. DNA for the CDR3: TGTGCCAGCAGCGTAGCCCTAGATTTTTCCTACAATGAGCAGTTCTTC. The rearrangement joins TRBV9 to TRBJ2-1; no clear D. Per the germline V gene, CDR1 is SGDLS and CDR2 is YYNGEE. The CDR3 runs to 16 residues. Trimming took off 0 bases at V and 1 base at J, with 11 bases between the two ends.

The chain couples TRBV3-1 (or the pseudogene TRBV3-2) to TRBJ1-4, with D perhaps matching TRBD1 (5 bases). Germline V gives CDR1 LGHDT, CDR2 YNNKEL (reference sequence). V was trimmed by 1 base and J by 17 bases, leaving 14 bases between them. This CDR3 has 12 residues. CDR3 coding DNA: TGTGCCAGCAGCCAAGGCTCGAGGGGACTCTTTTTT. Protein: CASSQGSRGLFF.

This clone came up once. The rearrangement joins TRBV30 to TRBJ1-6; the match to TRBD1 covers 7 bases. The CDR3 contains 11 residues. Germline CDR1 and CDR2: GTSNPN and SVGIG (reference sequence). V lost 4 bases to trimming and J lost 14 bases; unmatched junction nucleotides: 5. For the CDR3, the DNA is TGTGCCTGGAACGACAGGGAATCCCTCCACTTT. Protein: CAWNDRESLHF.

The chain carries TRBV5-5 and TRBJ1-5; 7 nucleotides align to TRBD1. The V segment lost 0 bases and the J segment 3 bases; nucleotides outside the gene matches: 6. Germline V gene sequence: CDR1 SGHKS, CDR2 YYEKEE (reference sequence). The CDR3 contains 16 residues. The CDR3 loop reads CASSLGTGADNQPQHF. The CDR3 nucleotides are TGTGCCAGCAGCTTGGGAACAGGGGCGGACAATCAGCCCCAGCATTTT.

This clone was seen a few times. The genes are TRBV29-1 and TRBJ1-1, with a possible D match to TRBD1 (5 bases). V dropped 7 bases and J dropped 0 bases, with 12 bases sitting between them. Germline V gene data show CDR1 as SQVTM and CDR2 as ANQGSEA. The CDR3 covers 13 residues. The DNA for the CDR3 is TGCAGCGGCGAGACAGTCATGAACACTGAAGCTTTCTTT. Its protein product is CSGETVMNTEAFF.

This clone was found a few times. The rearrangement links TRBV19 to TRBJ1-2; TRBD1 matches 9 bases. V lost 10 bases, J lost 6 bases, and 9 bases stayed unmatched. Germline CDR1 LNHDA, CDR2 SQIVND (reference sequence). This CDR3 is 13 amino acids long. The CDR3 is CAIPTGTGHGYTF. CDR3 bases: TGTGCCATTCCGACCGGGACAGGGCATGGCTACACCTTC.

This chain uses TRBV3-1 (or the pseudogene TRBV3-2) with TRBJ1-2; TRBD1 aligns across 7 bases. The germline V gene has CDR1 LGHDT and CDR2 YNNKEL (reference sequence). The CDR3 is 13 residues long. V was clipped by 2 bases and J by 8 bases; unmatched bases: 5. CDR3 region: CASSQRGRRGYTF. CDR3 sequence (DNA): TGTGCCAGCAGCCAAAGGGGGCGGAGGGGCTACACCTTC.

This chain joins TRBV5-1 and TRBJ2-3; 7 positions agree with TRBD2. The V segment lost 2 bases and the J segment 1 base; nucleotides outside the gene matches: 4. The CDR3 consists of 15 residues. Germline lookup yields CDR1 SGHRS and CDR2 YFSETQ. This CDR3 is CASSLNGGGTDTQYF. CDR3 coding DNA: TGCGCCAGCAGCTTAAATGGGGGGGGCACAGATACGCAGTATTTT.

This clone appeared once. The chain joins TRBV28 to TRBJ1-5, with a tentative D call TRBD1 (6 bases). This CDR3 spans 15 amino acids. Trimming stripped 4 bases from V and 3 bases from J, with 13 bases between. Germline lookup yields CDR1 MDHEN and CDR2 SYDVKM. DNA of the CDR3: TGTGCCAGCAGTTCTGTCCAGGGGAACAATCAGCCCCAGCATTTT. This encodes CASSSVQGNNQPQHF.

The CDR3 region is CASSYDLTGSSYNEQFF. The CDR3 coding sequence is TGCGCCAGCAGCTACGACCTCACAGGGAGCTCCTACAATGAGCAGTTCTTC. This chain links TRBV5-1 with TRBJ2-1; maybe TRBD1 (6 bases). Germline V gene data show CDR1 as SGHRS and CDR2 as YFSETQ. V dropped 3 bases and J dropped 0 bases, with 16 bases sitting between them. This CDR3 has 17 amino acids.

The CDR3 loop reads CASSPPSYEKLFF. Here the CDR3 DNA reads TGTGCCAGCTCACCACCTTCTTATGAAAAACTGTTTTTT. The gene calls are TRBV18 and TRBJ1-4, with unresolved D. Germline V gene sequence: CDR1 KGHSH, CDR2 LQKENI. This CDR3 has 13 residues. Trimming stripped 0 bases from V and 6 bases from J, with 5 bases between.

This sequence joins TRBV6-2 or TRBV6-3 and TRBJ1-4; TRBD1 agrees at 10 bases. CDR3 length: 16 amino acids. The ends lost 0 bases at V and 6 bases at J; junction bases unmatched: 4. Germline CDR1 reads MNHEY; CDR2 reads SVGEGT. The CDR3 bases are TGTGCCAGCAGTTACTCGCGGACAGGGGGACATGAAAAACTGTTTTTT. It yields the protein CASSYSRTGGHEKLFF.

The chain is built from TRBV7-8 and TRBJ2-6; 10 nucleotides line up with TRBD2. CDR3 length equals 17 residues. Germline V CDR1 and CDR2: SGHVS, FQNEAQ. V lost 8 bases and J lost 2; bases outside the gene matches: 9. CDR3 in DNA: TGTGCCAGCCGACTAGCGGGTGGGGGAACTGGGGCCAACGTCCTGACTTTC. Protein product: CASRLAGGGTGANVLTF.

The chain's CDR3 is CASRNRVSNEKLFF. The CDR3 bases are TGTGCCAGCAGGAACCGGGTCTCTAATGAAAAACTGTTTTTT. J is TRBJ1-4 and V is TRBV28; no definite D call. Germline CDR1 is MDHEN and CDR2 is SYDVKM. Trimming pared 6 bases from V and 3 bases from J, leaving 11 bases between. This CDR3 has 14 amino acids.

The rearrangement links TRBV18 to TRBJ2-1; perhaps TRBD2 as D (7 bases). The CDR3 runs 16 residues. CDR1 KGHSH and CDR2 LQKENI come from the germline V gene. Trimming removed 2 bases at V and 6 bases at J, with 17 bases between. The CDR3 loop is CASSPGGGGRGNEQFF. CDR3 DNA sequence: TGTGCCAGCTCACCAGGAGGCGGGGGCCGGGGCAATGAGCAGTTCTTC.

V and J are TRBV11-2 and TRBJ2-5; 7 nucleotides agree with TRBD1. Germline V lookup: CDR1 SGHAT, CDR2 FQNNGV. After removal of 3 bases from V and 2 bases from J, the junction contained 0 bases not matched to a gene. The CDR3 is 13 residues long. The CDR3 loop reads CASSLGQQETQYF. The CDR3, as DNA: TGTGCCAGCAGCTTGGGACAGCAAGAGACCCAGTACTTC.

The V and J genes are TRBV7-9 and TRBJ2-7; no clear D gene. Germline lookup yields CDR1 SEHNR and CDR2 FQNEAQ (reference sequence). V dropped 5 bases and J dropped 1 base, with 6 bases sitting between them. CDR3 size: 12 residues. The CDR3 DNA sequence: TGTGCCAGCAGCCCCCCGTCCTACGAGCAGTACTTC. Residues: CASSPPSYEQYF. Drawing the rest from reference TRBV7-9 and TRBJ2-7, the complete variable domain is DTGVSQNPRHKITKRGQNVTFRCDPISEHNRLYWYRQTLGQGPEFLTYFQNEAQLEKSRLLSDRFSAERPKGSFSTLEIQRTEQGDSAMYLCASSPPSYEQYFGPGTRLTVT.

The chain uses TRBV3-1 (or the pseudogene TRBV3-2) and TRBJ2-5, with D possibly being TRBD2 (5 bases). CDR1 and CDR2 from the germline V gene are LGHDT and YNNKEL (reference sequence). Deletions cut 3 bases from V and 7 bases from J, with 18 bases between. The CDR3 is 15 residues long. CDR3 nucleotide sequence: TGTGCCAGCAGCCAGGTGACCGGGATCGAAGGGACCCAGTACTTC. Translated, it gives CASSQVTGIEGTQYF.

This chain uses TRBV11-2 with TRBJ2-5, with 9 bases lining up with TRBD1. Germline loops: CDR1 SGHAT, CDR2 FQNNGV. J gave up 8 bases and V 5 bases, and 12 bases lay outside the gene matches. The CDR3 contains 15 residues. The CDR3 sequence is CASSAQGARGATQYF. CDR3 DNA: TGTGCCAGCAGCGCACAGGGGGCGCGCGGAGCAACCCAGTACTTC.